This T cell receptor (beta chain) was profiled in a study of blood T cells in healthy people across ages. The germline CDR1 and CDR2 sequences are SQVTM and ANQGSEA. This CDR3 comprises 12 residues. The table lists this clonotype with a few counts. Its antigen remains unknown. An end of the junction does not agree with germline; a read error may underlie this. A second PCR of about 7 to 11 cycles used a sample-barcoded 5' primer and a J-beta primer mix. Using its own MiXCR run on the 5' RACE reads, TCRdb lists one record per CDR3 protein. The sample lists fewer than 1,200,000 distinct CDR3 sequences; approximately 25% were seen once. Study conclusions and caveats: Any conclusive comparison of naive versus antigen-experienced cells was prevented by using unsorted PBMCs.

The sample was also linked to a second study, of T cells of mothers and their children.

The sequenced sample was blood. The clonotype was recovered from a girl aged 2 to 10 in good health. V usage is TRBV29-1 and J usage is TRBJ2-5; TRBD1 might be the D (5 bases). The CDR3 reads CSVEMIVQGQFF. The CDR3 nucleotides are TGCAGCGTTGAAATGATAGTTCAGGGTCAATTCTTC.